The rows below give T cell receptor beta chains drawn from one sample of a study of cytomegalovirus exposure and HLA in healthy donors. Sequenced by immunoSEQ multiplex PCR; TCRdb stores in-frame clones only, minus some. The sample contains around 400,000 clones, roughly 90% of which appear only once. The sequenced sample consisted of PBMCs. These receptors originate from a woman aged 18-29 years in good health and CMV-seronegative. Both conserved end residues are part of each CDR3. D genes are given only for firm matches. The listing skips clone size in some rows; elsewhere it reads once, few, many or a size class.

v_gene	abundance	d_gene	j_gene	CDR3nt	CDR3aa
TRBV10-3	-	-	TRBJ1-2	TGTGCCATCAGTGACGAGGGCGACGATGGCTACACCTTC	CAISDEGDDGYTF
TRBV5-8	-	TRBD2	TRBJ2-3	TGTGCCAGCAGCTGGGGGACTAGCGGTAGCACAGATACGCAGTATTTT	CASSWGTSGSTDTQYF
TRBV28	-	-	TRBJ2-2	TGTGCCAGCAGTACAACAGGAACCGGGGAGCTGTTTTTT	CASSTTGTGELFF
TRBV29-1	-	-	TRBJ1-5	TGCAGCGTCGTTATAGCGTCGGGCAATCAGCCCCAGCATTTT	CSVVIASGNQPQHF
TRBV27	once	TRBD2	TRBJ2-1	TGTGCCAGCAGTTCGCTAGCGGGACAACACAATGAGCAGTTCTTC	CASSSLAGQHNEQFF
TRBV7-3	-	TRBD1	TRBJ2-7	TGTGCCAGCAGCTTACAACAGGGGAGCTCCTACGAGCAGTACTTC	CASSLQQGSSYEQYF
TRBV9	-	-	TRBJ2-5	TGTGCCAGCAGCGTAGCTACAGGGGAGACCCAGTACTTC	CASSVATGETQYF
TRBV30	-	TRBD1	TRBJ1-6	TGTGCCTTCCGAGGGGGCTTTGTTAATTCACCCCTCCACTTT	CAFRGGFVNSPLHF
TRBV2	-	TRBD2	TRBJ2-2	TGTGCCAGCAGGAAGCGGGACAACACCGGGGAGCTGTTTTTT	CASRKRDNTGELFF
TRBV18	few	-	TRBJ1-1	TGTGCCAGCTCAGCCACAGGGTGGAACACTGAAGCTTTCTTT	CASSATGWNTEAFF
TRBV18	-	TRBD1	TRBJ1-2	TGTGCCAGCTCACCATCCTCCGGGACAGGGGGCAGTGGCTACACCTTC	CASSPSSGTGGSGYTF
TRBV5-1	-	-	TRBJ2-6	TGCGCCAGCTACCGAGGACTGCTCAACTCTGGGGCCAACGTCCTGACTTTC	CASYRGLLNSGANVLTF
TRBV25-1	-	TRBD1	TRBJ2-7	TGTGCCAGCAGCGTCCGGGACAGCTCCTACGAGCAGTACTTC	CASSVRDSSYEQYF
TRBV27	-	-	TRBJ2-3	TGTGCCAGCAGTTTATTAGGGGCGGATACGCAGTATTTT	CASSLLGADTQYF
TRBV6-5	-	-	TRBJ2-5	TGTGCCAGCAGTTACGGTCGCGCAGAGACCCAGTACTTC	CASSYGRAETQYF
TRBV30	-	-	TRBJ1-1	TGTGCCTGGAGTCGGGGGGGGAGGGAGACTGAAGCTTTCTTT	CAWSRGGRETEAFF